The present TCR beta chain was sequenced within a study of blood T cell repertoires in COVID-19. Study information: Acute and convalescent COVID-19 samples came from the United States, Italy and Spain. T cells, B-cell-depleted T cells, or PBMCs supplied cDNA or gDNA.

Per the original data handling: Researchers report that nucleated cell counts were estimated from reference gene primer amplification. Assay: immunoSEQ multiplex PCR; the TCRdb copy retains only in-frame clones and omits some. Clone size and V and J calls were adopted from that table, with D and trimming inferred from the DNA. The data show fewer than 250,000 clones, more than 75% seen once. The TCR was taken from a man aged 35-49 years with acute or convalescent COVID-19. Sequenced: peripheral blood.

The CDR3 sequence is CASSLVSSYGYTF. The CDR3 DNA reads as TGTGCCAGCAGTTTAGTATCCAGCTATGGCTACACCTTC. This chain joins TRBV12-3 or TRBV12-4 and TRBJ1-2; no firm D call. The germline V and J ends were trimmed by 1 base and 4 bases, with 7 bases remaining between them. The CDR3 extends over 13 amino acids.